These T cell receptor beta chains were read from a single sample in a study of blood T cells in healthy people across ages. In TCRdb, the 5' RACE reads were re-called with MiXCR into one record per CDR3 protein. This table has about 1.6 million distinct CDR3 sequences, about 31% appearing once. The sequenced material came from blood. The receptors shown here come from a woman aged 25 to 45 in good health. Both conserved end residues are part of each CDR3. The D gene is left open where the match is weak. Where a row states a size, it is once, few, many or the class of an expanded clone; other rows omit it.

J | size | V | length | D | CDR3 | DNA
TRBJ1-2 | few | TRBV27 | 15 | . | CASSLEGRDNYGYTF | TGTGCCAGCAGCCTCGAGGGGCGGGATAACTATGGCTACACCTTC
TRBJ2-7 | . | TRBV9 | 14 | TRBD1 | CASSDGQDSYEQYF | TGTGCCAGCAGCGACGGACAGGATTCATACGAGCAGTACTTC
TRBJ2-3 | once | TRBV6-5 | 16 | TRBD2 | CASSTRGSGITDTQYF | TGTGCCAGCAGTACCCGGGGTAGCGGGATCACAGATACGCAGTATTTT
TRBJ1-1 | . | TRBV4-2 | 13 | . | CASSQGESGVAFF | TGTGCCAGCAGCCAAGGTGAATCAGGGGTGGCTTTCTTT
TRBJ2-3 | few | TRBV7-2 | 17 | . | CASSLGPLKSYTDTQYF | TGTGCCAGCAGCTTAGGACCGTTGAAGTCGTACACAGATACGCAGTATTTT
TRBJ2-5 | . | TRBV5-1 | 14 | . | CASSPALGVETQYF | TGCGCCAGCAGCCCCGCTTTAGGGGTGGAGACCCAGTACTTC
TRBJ2-7 | few | TRBV28 | 15 | . | CASSLQGATSYEQYF | TGTGCCAGCAGTTTACAAGGGGCGACCAGTTACGAGCAGTACTTC
TRBJ2-3 | many | TRBV3-1 | 13 | . | CASSQARADTQYF | TGTGCCAGCAGCCAGGCTAGGGCAGATACGCAGTATTTT
TRBJ2-5 | . | TRBV6-1 | 17 | TRBD1 | CASSKGSGTGVRETQYF | TGTGCCAGCAGTAAAGGCTCCGGGACAGGTGTGAGGGAGACCCAGTACTTC
TRBJ2-3 | . | TRBV7-9 | 17 | TRBD2 | CASSLGLVGKKTDTQYF | TGTGCCAGCAGCCTCGGACTAGTGGGAAAGAAAACAGATACGCAGTATTTT
TRBJ2-1 | few | TRBV28 | 15 | TRBD2 | CASSLRREFYNEQFF | TGTGCCAGCAGTTTGCGGCGGGAGTTCTACAATGAGCAGTTCTTC
TRBJ2-1 | few | TRBV3-1 | 14 | TRBD2 | CASSRAGGAGEQFF | TGTGCCAGCAGCCGAGCGGGGGGTGCCGGTGAGCAGTTCTTC
TRBJ2-7 | . | TRBV5-1 | 15 | . | CASKDGGPSTYEQYF | TGCGCCAGCAAGGACGGGGGGCCCAGTACCTACGAGCAGTACTTC
TRBJ1-5 | . | TRBV4-1 | 14 | TRBD1 | CASSQRDSDQPQHF | TGCGCCAGCAGCCAAAGGGACAGCGATCAGCCCCAGCATTTT
TRBJ1-2 | few | TRBV25-1 | 17 | TRBD1 | CASSEYRTGGDNYGYTF | TGTGCCAGCAGTGAATACCGGACAGGGGGTGACAACTATGGCTACACCTTC
TRBJ2-2 | . | TRBV20-1 | 15 | TRBD2 | CSAALPSGRGGELFF | TGCAGTGCCGCGCTGCCTAGCGGGAGGGGCGGGGAGCTGTTTTTT
TRBJ2-3 | . | TRBV2 | 15 | . | CASSGGLSSTDTQYF | TGTGCCAGCAGTGGCGGGTTGTCTAGCACAGATACGCAGTATTTT
TRBJ1-2 | few | TRBV27 | 13 | TRBD1 | CASSLTGGHGYTF | TGTGCCAGCAGTTTAACAGGGGGCCATGGCTACACCTTC
TRBJ2-7 | . | TRBV4-1 | 15 | TRBD1 | CASGQLNTGGREQYF | TGCGCCAGCGGCCAACTCAATACAGGGGGGAGGGAGCAGTACTTC
TRBJ2-5 | . | TRBV5-1 | 16 | TRBD2 | CASSRTSGTYQETQYF | TGCGCCAGCAGCCGGACTAGCGGGACGTACCAAGAGACCCAGTACTTC
TRBJ2-7 | few | TRBV20-1 | 13 | . | CSARDISSYGQYF | TGCAGTGCTAGAGATATTTCCTCCTACGGGCAGTACTTC